One sample yielded the 3 T cell receptor beta chains listed below, sequenced in a study of CD8 T cells in Susac syndrome. Reverse transcription of about 0.5 to 1 ug RNA used random hexamers. A single record per CDR3 protein comes from TCRdb applying MiXCR to the immunoSEQ multiplex PCR reads. The table shows under 200,000 distinct CDR3 sequences, with roughly nine tenths occurring only once. Sequenced sample: CD4+ T cells from PBMCs. The receptors shown here come from a human donor with Susac syndrome.

The V gene is TRBV6-1, the J gene TRBJ1-6; D might be TRBD1 (6 bases). Germline values: CDR1 MNHNS, CDR2 SASEGT. The CDR3 length is 17 residues. Trimming stripped 8 bases from V and 7 bases from J, with 24 bases between. CDR3 nucleotide sequence: TGTGCCAGCTGGATCAGGGGTTTATTCGGGATGAATTCACCCCTCCACTTT. Protein sequence: CASWIRGLFGMNSPLHF.

The chain's CDR3 is CASSLWEGGYTF. The CDR3 DNA reads TGTGCCAGCAGCTTATGGGAAGGCGGCTACACCTTC. The V and J genes are TRBV7-9 and TRBJ1-2, with D unclear. The CDR3 is 12 amino acids. Per germline, CDR1 SEHNR and CDR2 FQNEAQ (reference sequence). V was pared by 2 bases and J by 8 bases, with 9 bases between.

The gene calls are TRBV27 and TRBJ1-5; D is uncertain. The germline V gene encodes CDR1 MNHEY and CDR2 SMNVEV (reference sequence). Trimming removed 3 bases from V and 2 bases from J, with 17 bases in between. This CDR3 region has 17 residues. The CDR3 DNA is TGTGCCAGCAGTTTCTTGCCAGGAGGGTCTGGCAATCAGCCCCAGCATTTT. It yields the protein CASSFLPGGSGNQPQHF.